These 25 T cell receptor beta chains were sequenced from one sample in a study of T cell responses to AZD1222 COVID-19 vaccine. Only in-frame clones appear in the TCRdb table, and some are missing; sequencing was by immunoSEQ multiplex PCR. Among around 200,000 clones listed, 88% were seen once. Specimen: peripheral blood, collected 28 days after the second AZD1222 dose. The receptor set was obtained from an adult who received the AZD1222 COVID-19 vaccine.

This rearrangement joins TRBV7-6 to TRBJ2-2; TRBD2 matches at 10 bases. The CDR3 has 17 amino acids. The J segment lost 7 bases and the V segment lost 1 base, leaving 9 bases of the junction unmatched. The germline V gene encodes CDR1 SGHVS and CDR2 FNYEAQ. The CDR3 protein is CASSLERSASGGGELFF. In nucleotides, the CDR3 is TGTGCCAGCAGCTTAGAGCGATCGGCTAGCGGGGGCGGGGAGCTGTTTTTT. Full variable domain (rest looked up from reference TRBV7-6 and TRBJ2-2): GAGVSQSPRYKVTKRGQDVALRCDPISGHVSLYWYRQALGQGPEFLTYFNYEAQQDKSGLPNDRFSAERPEGSISTLTIQRTEQRDSAMYRCASSLERSASGGGELFFGEGSRLTVL.

The J gene is TRBJ2-7, the V gene TRBV24-1, with TRBD1 identical over 8 bases. This CDR3 comprises 15 residues. The J segment lost 0 bases and the V segment lost 4 bases, leaving 4 bases of the junction unmatched. CDR1 KGHDR and CDR2 SFDVKD come from the germline V gene. CDR3 in amino acids: CATSEWTGSSYEQYF. The CDR3 region has the DNA TGTGCCACCAGTGAGTGGACAGGGAGCTCCTACGAGCAGTACTTC.

The V call is TRBV5-6, the J call TRBJ2-1; tentatively, D is TRBD1 (6 bases). The CDR3 length is 13 residues. Germline V gives CDR1 SGHDT, CDR2 YYEEEE. V shed 7 bases and J shed 4 bases, with 12 bases lying between them. The CDR3 sequence: CASHLQGYNEQFF. CDR3 nucleotide sequence: TGTGCCAGCCACCTACAGGGTTACAATGAGCAGTTCTTC. The full variable domain, rest sourced from reference TRBV5-6 and TRBJ2-1, is DAGVTQSPTHLIKTRGQQVTLRCSPKSGHDTVSWYQQALGQGPQFIFQYYEEEERQRGNFPDRFSGHQFPNYSSELNVNALLLGDSALYLCASHLQGYNEQFFGPGTRLTVL.

The V gene is TRBV7-8, the J gene TRBJ1-2; 9 bases fit TRBD1. Trimming at V came to 1 base and at J to 2 bases, leaving 11 bases not matched to a gene. Germline V gene sequence: CDR1 SGHVS, CDR2 FQNEAQ. The CDR3 totals 18 residues. CDR3 protein: CASSLEDWGQGTNYGYTF. CDR3 in DNA: TGTGCCAGCAGCTTAGAAGATTGGGGACAGGGAACCAACTATGGCTACACCTTC.

This sequence joins TRBV7-9 and TRBJ1-1; D is perhaps TRBD1 (6 bases). The V gene lost 7 bases and the J gene lost 5 bases, with 17 bases spanning the gap. The CDR3 runs 14 residues. Germline V gives CDR1 SEHNR, CDR2 FQNEAQ (reference sequence). CDR3 amino acids: CASINLQGLTEAFF. The CDR3 coding sequence is TGTGCCAGCATCAACTTACAGGGCTTGACTGAAGCTTTCTTT.

The J gene is TRBJ2-7, the V gene TRBV7-3; D might be TRBD2 (5 bases). The V end lost 5 bases, the J end lost 0 bases, and 14 bases lay between the germline ends. CDR1 and CDR2 from the germline V gene are SGHTA and FQGTGA. The length of the CDR3 is 15 residues. The CDR3 nucleotides read TGTGCCAGCAGCCCCTCGCGGGTTAGCTCCTACGAGCAGTACTTC. As protein: CASSPSRVSSYEQYF.

The genes are TRBV28 and TRBJ2-5; D remains ambiguous. Deletions cut 3 bases from V and 1 base from J, with 12 bases between. The CDR3 consists of 15 residues. Germline-derived CDR1 and CDR2 are MDHEN and SYDVKM. CDR3 amino acids: CASSLGRLAQETQYF. The DNA for the CDR3 is TGTGCCAGCAGTTTGGGCAGATTGGCCCAAGAGACCCAGTACTTC. The full variable domain, rest sourced from reference TRBV28 and TRBJ2-5, is DVKVTQSSRYLVKRTGEKVFLECVQDMDHENMFWYRQDPGLGLRLIYFSYDVKMKEKGDIPEGYSVSREKKERFSLILESASTNQTSMYLCASSLGRLAQETQYFGPGTRLLVL.

J is TRBJ2-7 and V is TRBV30; D uncertain. Between the trimmed V and J ends, which lost 2 bases and 2 bases, there was a span of 7 bases. There are 12 residues in the CDR3. Germline values: CDR1 GTSNPN, CDR2 SVGIG (reference sequence). The CDR3: CAWSPPAYEQYF. In DNA form, the CDR3 reads TGTGCCTGGAGTCCCCCGGCCTACGAGCAGTACTTC.

The chain uses TRBV7-2 and TRBJ2-1, with 10 nucleotides matching TRBD2. The germline V gene encodes CDR1 SGHTA and CDR2 FQGNSA. This CDR3 has 14 amino acids. Trimming took 5 bases from V and 6 from J; bases not matched to a gene: 4. Written as DNA, the CDR3 is TGTGCCAGCAGCCCCTGGACTAGCGGCAATGAGCAGTTCTTC. The encoded protein is CASSPWTSGNEQFF.

The chain has TRBV6-5 and TRBJ1-2, with D maybe TRBD1 (5 bases). Germline V lookup: CDR1 MNHEY, CDR2 SVGAGI. The CDR3 sequence is 15 residues long. V lost 8 bases and J lost 3, with 19 bases in between. CDR3 region: CASRPYGTGDYGYTF. The CDR3 nucleotides are TGTGCCAGCCGCCCTTACGGGACCGGAGACTATGGCTACACCTTC.

This chain joins TRBV5-5 and TRBJ1-4; D is ambiguous. CDR1 and CDR2 from the germline V gene are SGHKS and YYEKEE (reference sequence). Trimming took 4 bases from V and 7 from J, leaving 20 bases between them. CDR3 length equals 16 residues. The CDR3 DNA reads as TGTGCCAGCAGCCCAAGACCAAAGGACCCTACTGAAAAACTGTTTTTT. It translates to CASSPRPKDPTEKLFF.

The chain uses TRBV7-3 and TRBJ1-2; D remains ambiguous. The V gene lost 5 bases and the J gene lost 5 bases, with 12 bases spanning the gap. Germline V gives CDR1 SGHTA, CDR2 FQGTGA. The CDR3 consists of 13 residues. The CDR3 DNA follows: TGTGCCAGCAGCAAAAACCCGGGGTATGGCTACACCTTC. It is translated as CASSKNPGYGYTF.

Written as DNA, the CDR3 is TGTGCCAGCAGTCCGGTTGTGGTCCAGTTTGCCTATGGCTACACCTTC. Protein: CASSPVVVQFAYGYTF. The chain joins TRBV7-9 to TRBJ1-2; D gene uncertain. The germline gives CDR1 SEHNR, CDR2 FQNEAQ (reference sequence). This CDR3 has 16 residues. Trimming cost V 6 bases and J 4 bases, with 21 bases left between them.

The CDR3: CASSFTVGQQIQYF. CDR3 coding DNA: TGTGCCAGCAGTTTTACAGTGGGACAACAAATTCAGTACTTC. This rearrangement joins TRBV27 to TRBJ2-4; a possible D gene is TRBD1 (6 bases). The ends were cut back, 3 bases at V and 10 bases at J, with 16 bases in the middle. CDR1 and CDR2 (germline): MNHEY, SMNVEV (reference sequence). The CDR3 consists of 14 residues.

J is TRBJ2-1 and V is TRBV7-3; D possibly corresponds to TRBD1 (6 bases). CDR3 length: 16 residues. Per the germline V gene, CDR1 is SGHTA and CDR2 is FQGTGA. The germline V and J ends were trimmed by 4 bases and 7 bases, with 20 bases remaining between them. CDR3 DNA sequence: TGTGCCAGCAGCTCGTTCCGAGGGGACAACGGGAATGAGCAGTTCTTC. Its protein product is CASSSFRGDNGNEQFF.

The V call is TRBV11-3, the J call TRBJ1-1, with D perhaps TRBD1 (6 bases). This CDR3 is built from 14 residues. Germline V gene sequence: CDR1 SGHNT, CDR2 YENEEA. V was shortened by 9 bases and J by 0 bases, with 14 bases between the two germline ends. Here the CDR3 reads CARKTGHMNTEAFF. The CDR3 DNA reads as TGTGCCAGGAAAACAGGGCACATGAACACTGAAGCTTTCTTT.

This clone is a singleton in its sample. V is TRBV2 and J is TRBJ1-5; TRBD1 agrees at 7 bases. The CDR3 is 13 amino acids. Germline values: CDR1 SNHLY, CDR2 FYNNEI. The CDR3 nucleotides are TGTGCAGGGGGCTGGGGAGGGGAACAGCCCCAGCATTTT. It encodes CAGGWGGEQPQHF.

The rearrangement uses TRBV9 and TRBJ1-1; TRBD1 is a possible D gene (6 bases). The V end was cut by 0 bases, the J end by 3 bases, with 12 bases between. CDR1 and CDR2 (germline): SGDLS, YYNGEE. The CDR3 loop spans 15 amino acids. CDR3 residues: CASSVGQVEDTEAFF. The CDR3, as DNA: TGTGCCAGCAGCGTAGGACAGGTGGAAGACACTGAAGCTTTCTTT.

This sequence joins TRBV6-2 or TRBV6-3 and TRBJ2-7; 16 bases map to TRBD2. Germline V gene lookup returns CDR1 MNHEY and CDR2 SVGEGT. Trimming took 6 bases from V and 7 from J; bases not matched to a gene: 12. The CDR3 extends over 17 amino acids. The CDR3 loop reads CASRYPGLAGGPWEQYF. The CDR3 DNA is TGTGCCAGCAGATACCCGGGACTAGCGGGAGGGCCCTGGGAGCAGTACTTC.

This sequence joins TRBV19 and TRBJ2-1; perhaps TRBD1 as D (6 bases). V lost 8 bases to trimming and J lost 9 bases, with 14 bases between them. Germline CDR1 reads LNHDA; CDR2 reads SQIVND (reference sequence). This CDR3 is 12 amino acids long. Here the CDR3 DNA reads TGTGCCAGTCAGTCACAGGGCGGTGAGCAGTTCTTC. Translating it yields CASQSQGGEQFF.

This clone was counted between two and nine times. This chain uses TRBV11-3 with TRBJ2-1; 7 bases line up with TRBD2. Germline V CDR1 and CDR2: SGHNT, YENEEA. The V gene end was trimmed by 5 bases and the J gene end by 2 bases; junction bases not matched to a gene: 6. The CDR3 loop spans 15 amino acids. For the CDR3, the DNA is TGTGCCAGCAGCCCCGGGACTACTACCTACAATGAGCAGTTCTTC. This encodes CASSPGTTTYNEQFF.

This clone turned up a few times. The V and J genes are TRBV28 and TRBJ2-2, with a weak D call TRBD2 (5 bases). V lost 4 bases to trimming and J lost 0 bases, with 15 bases between them. The CDR3 sequence is 17 residues long. CDR1 and CDR2 (germline): MDHEN, SYDVKM. CDR3 sequence (DNA): TGTGCCAGCAGTTCCCCGGGGAGAGCTGCGAACACCGGGGAGCTGTTTTTT. Its translation: CASSSPGRAANTGELFF.

The chain has TRBV27 and TRBJ1-1, with a tentative D call TRBD1 (5 bases). In germline, CDR1 is MNHEY, CDR2 SMNVEV (reference sequence). Trimming removed 3 bases from V and 3 bases from J, with 11 bases in between. CDR3 length: 14 amino acids. Here the CDR3 reads CASSLWTGDTEAFF. The CDR3 bases are TGTGCCAGCAGTTTGTGGACGGGGGACACTGAAGCTTTCTTT.

The chain employs TRBV9 and TRBJ1-1; a weak D match, TRBD1 (5 bases). V was pared by 0 bases and J by 5 bases, with 17 bases between. The CDR3 spans 16 residues. Germline lookup yields CDR1 SGDLS and CDR2 YYNGEE. The CDR3 bases are TGTGCCAGCAGCGTAGCGGCAGGGAATGCAGGTACTGAAGCTTTCTTT. Translating it yields CASSVAAGNAGTEAFF.

The chain links TRBV19 to TRBJ2-2, with D unresolved. There are 14 residues in the CDR3. Trimming pared 2 bases from V and 4 bases from J, leaving 8 bases between. Germline V gene lookup returns CDR1 LNHDA and CDR2 SQIVND (reference sequence). CDR3: CASSIRRSTGELFF. CDR3 sequence (DNA): TGTGCCAGTAGTATAAGGCGGAGCACCGGGGAGCTGTTTTTT.